These 9 T cell receptor beta chains were all obtained from the same sample, sequenced in a study of blood T cell repertoires in COVID-19. Produced via immunoSEQ multiplex PCR; TCRdb's table is partial and in-frame only. Counted here are around 150,000 clones, around 76% occurring once; the ten biggest clones make up about 4%. Sequencing input: peripheral blood. These receptors were collected from a man between 60 and 75 years old with acute or convalescent COVID-19.

The chain joins TRBV6-5 to TRBJ1-2; D is possibly TRBD1 (5 bases). CDR3 size: 15 residues. Trimming shortened V by 6 bases and J by 4 bases, and 18 bases separated the two germline ends. Germline V gene sequence: CDR1 MNHEY, CDR2 SVGAGI. CDR3 region: CASRGARRGSYGYTF. The CDR3 DNA reads TGTGCCAGCAGAGGGGCCCGGCGCGGTAGCTATGGCTACACCTTC.

The chain links TRBV6-5 to TRBJ2-5; D uncertain. This CDR3 region has 12 residues. Per the germline V gene, CDR1 is MNHEY and CDR2 is SVGAGI. V was clipped by 4 bases and J by 4 bases, with 7 bases between them. DNA for the CDR3: TGTGCCAGCAGTTGTCTTCCAGAGACCCAGTACTTC. Translating it yields CASSCLPETQYF.

This clone was detected a few times. The chain has TRBV28 and TRBJ2-2; D not certain. Germline V gene lookup returns CDR1 MDHEN and CDR2 SYDVKM. The CDR3 loop spans 14 amino acids. Trimming took 5 bases from V and 1 from J, leaving 8 bases between them. Written as DNA, the CDR3 is TGTGCCAGCAGTCCCCCCGTGAACACCGGGGAGCTGTTTTTT. Residues: CASSPPVNTGELFF.

This chain connects TRBV30 to TRBJ1-4, with TRBD1 matching over 8 bases. CDR1 and CDR2 (germline): GTSNPN, SVGIG (reference sequence). This CDR3 has 16 amino acids. After removal of 2 bases from V and 3 bases from J, the junction contained 8 bases not matched to a gene. In nucleotides, the CDR3 is TGTGCCTGGAGTAAACAGGGGGGAGGTTCTAATGAAAAACTGTTTTTT. This sequence encodes CAWSKQGGGSNEKLFF.

The gene calls are TRBV27 and TRBJ2-7; D is perhaps TRBD2 (6 bases). Trimming stripped 4 bases from V and 2 bases from J, with 15 bases between. The germline gives CDR1 MNHEY, CDR2 SMNVEV (reference sequence). The CDR3 is 15 residues long. The CDR3 protein is CASSSGLTRAYEQYF. As DNA, the CDR3 is TGTGCCAGCAGTTCGGGACTCACGAGAGCCTACGAGCAGTACTTC.

The J gene is TRBJ2-3, the V gene TRBV7-9; 11 bases fit TRBD2. The V and J ends lost 3 bases and 2 bases, in that order; junction bases with no gene match: 4. The CDR3 has 16 amino acids. Germline V gene lookup returns CDR1 SEHNR and CDR2 FQNEAQ (reference sequence). In nucleotides, the CDR3 is TGTGCCAGCAGCTTGACTAGCGGGGCGATCACAGATACGCAGTATTTT. Protein: CASSLTSGAITDTQYF.

The chain combines TRBV28 with TRBJ1-4, with a possible D match to TRBD1 (6 bases). Trimming removed 2 bases from V and 7 bases from J, with 17 bases in between. Looked up from germline, CDR1 is MDHEN and CDR2 is SYDVKM. The CDR3 loop spans 16 amino acids. The CDR3 sequence: CASSLRPGAFFEKLFF. For the CDR3, the DNA is TGTGCCAGCAGTTTACGCCCAGGGGCCTTTTTTGAAAAACTGTTTTTT. Together with reference TRBV28 and TRBJ1-4, the CDR3 gives the full variable domain: DVKVTQSSRYLVKRTGEKVFLECVQDMDHENMFWYRQDPGLGLRLIYFSYDVKMKEKGDIPEGYSVSREKKERFSLILESASTNQTSMYLCASSLRPGAFFEKLFFGSGTQLSVL.

The V gene is TRBV10-3, the J gene TRBJ2-2, with D unresolved. The CDR3 contains 14 residues. CDR1 ENHRY and CDR2 SYGVKD come from the germline V gene. Trimming removed 9 bases from V and 0 bases from J, with 11 bases in between. The CDR3 sequence: CAMALEPNTGELFF. CDR3 nucleotide sequence: TGTGCCATGGCCTTGGAGCCGAACACCGGGGAGCTGTTTTTT.

This clone was counted a single time. The chain recombines TRBV27 with TRBJ2-5; 7 nucleotides match TRBD2. The V and J ends lost 1 base and 5 bases, in that order; junction bases with no gene match: 10. The CDR3 consists of 16 residues. The germline CDR1 and CDR2 sequences are MNHEY and SMNVEV (reference sequence). The CDR3 sequence: CASSLFPAGLRETQYF. DNA for the CDR3: TGTGCCAGCAGTTTATTTCCAGCGGGACTAAGGGAGACCCAGTACTTC.